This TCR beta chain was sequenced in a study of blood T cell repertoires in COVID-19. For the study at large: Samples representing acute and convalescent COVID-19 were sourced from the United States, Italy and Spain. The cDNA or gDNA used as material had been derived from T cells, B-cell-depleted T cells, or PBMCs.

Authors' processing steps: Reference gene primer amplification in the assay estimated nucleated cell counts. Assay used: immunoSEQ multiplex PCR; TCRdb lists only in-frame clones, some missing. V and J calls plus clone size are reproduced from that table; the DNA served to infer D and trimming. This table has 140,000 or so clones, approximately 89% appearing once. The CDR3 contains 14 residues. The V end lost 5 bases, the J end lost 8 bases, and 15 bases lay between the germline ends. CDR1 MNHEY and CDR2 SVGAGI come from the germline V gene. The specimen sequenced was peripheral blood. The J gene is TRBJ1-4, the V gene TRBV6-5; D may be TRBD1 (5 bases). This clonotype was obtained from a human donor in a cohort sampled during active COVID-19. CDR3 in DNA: TGTGCCAGCAGTACAGGTTTTTCGAGCGAAAAACTGTTTTTT. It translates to CASSTGFSSEKLFF.